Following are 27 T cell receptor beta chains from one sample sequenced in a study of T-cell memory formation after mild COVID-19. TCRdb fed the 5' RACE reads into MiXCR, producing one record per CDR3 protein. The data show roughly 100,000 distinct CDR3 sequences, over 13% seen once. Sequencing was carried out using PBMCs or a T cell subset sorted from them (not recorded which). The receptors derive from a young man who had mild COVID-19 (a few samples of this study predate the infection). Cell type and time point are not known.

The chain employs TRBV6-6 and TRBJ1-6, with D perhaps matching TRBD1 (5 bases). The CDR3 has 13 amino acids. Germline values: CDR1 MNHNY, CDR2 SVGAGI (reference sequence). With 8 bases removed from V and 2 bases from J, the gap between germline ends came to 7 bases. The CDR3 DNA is TGTGCCAGCCAGGGCACCTATAATTCACCCCTCCACTTT. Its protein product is CASQGTYNSPLHF.

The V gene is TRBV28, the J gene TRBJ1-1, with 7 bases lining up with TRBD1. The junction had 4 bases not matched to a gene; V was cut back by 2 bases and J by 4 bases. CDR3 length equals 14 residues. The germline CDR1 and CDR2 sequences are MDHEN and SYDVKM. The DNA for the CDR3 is TGTGCCAGCAGTTTAACAGGGGTGGGCACTGAAGCTTTCTTT. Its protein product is CASSLTGVGTEAFF.

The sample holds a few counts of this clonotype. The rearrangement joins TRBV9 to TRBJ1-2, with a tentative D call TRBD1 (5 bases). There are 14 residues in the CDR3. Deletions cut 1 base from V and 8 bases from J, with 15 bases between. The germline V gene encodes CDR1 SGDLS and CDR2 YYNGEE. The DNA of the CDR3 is TGTGCCAGCAGCGTATCGGGGGGAGCGGGAGGCTACACCTTC. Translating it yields CASSVSGGAGGYTF.

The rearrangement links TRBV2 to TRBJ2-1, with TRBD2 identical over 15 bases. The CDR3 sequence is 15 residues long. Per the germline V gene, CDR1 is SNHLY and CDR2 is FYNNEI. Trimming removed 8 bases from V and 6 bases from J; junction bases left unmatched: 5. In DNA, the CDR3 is TGTGCCAGCTCCGGACTAGCGGGGGGGCTCAATGAGCAGTTCTTC. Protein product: CASSGLAGGLNEQFF.

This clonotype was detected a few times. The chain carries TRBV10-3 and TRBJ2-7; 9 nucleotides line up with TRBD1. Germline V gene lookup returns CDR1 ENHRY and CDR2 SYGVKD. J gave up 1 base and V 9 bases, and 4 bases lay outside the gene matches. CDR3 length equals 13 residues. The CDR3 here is CAIQGTGSYEQYV. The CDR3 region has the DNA TGTGCCATTCAGGGGACAGGGTCCTACGAGCAGTACGTC.

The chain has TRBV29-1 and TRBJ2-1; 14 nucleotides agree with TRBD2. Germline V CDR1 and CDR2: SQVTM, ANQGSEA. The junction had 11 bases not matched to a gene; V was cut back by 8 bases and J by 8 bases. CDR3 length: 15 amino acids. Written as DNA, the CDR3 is TGCAGCATAAGCCCGACTAGCGGGGGGGCCGATGAGCAGTTCTTC. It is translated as CSISPTSGGADEQFF.

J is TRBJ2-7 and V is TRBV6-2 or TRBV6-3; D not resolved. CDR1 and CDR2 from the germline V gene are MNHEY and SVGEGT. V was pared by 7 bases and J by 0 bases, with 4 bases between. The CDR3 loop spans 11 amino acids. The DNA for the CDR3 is TGTGCCAGCACAGGCTCCTACGAGCAGTACTTC. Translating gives CASTGSYEQYF.

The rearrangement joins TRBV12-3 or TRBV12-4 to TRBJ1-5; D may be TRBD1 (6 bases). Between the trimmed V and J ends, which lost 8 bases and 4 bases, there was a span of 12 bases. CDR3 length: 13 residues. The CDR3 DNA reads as TGTGCCAGCTCAAGGGGGGGTAATCAGCCCCAGCATTTT. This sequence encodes CASSRGGNQPQHF.

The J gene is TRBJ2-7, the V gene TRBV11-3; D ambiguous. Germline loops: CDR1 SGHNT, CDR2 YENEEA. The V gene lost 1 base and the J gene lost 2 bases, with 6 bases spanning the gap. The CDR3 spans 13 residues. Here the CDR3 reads CASSLGETYEQYF. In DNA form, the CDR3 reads TGTGCCAGCAGCTTAGGTGAGACCTACGAGCAGTACTTC. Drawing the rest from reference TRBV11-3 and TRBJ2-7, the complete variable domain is EAGVVQSPRYKIIEKKQPVAFWCNPISGHNTLYWYLQNLGQGPELLIRYENEEAVDDSQLPKDRFSAERLKGVDSTLKIQPAELGDSAVYLCASSLGETYEQYFGPGTRLTVT.

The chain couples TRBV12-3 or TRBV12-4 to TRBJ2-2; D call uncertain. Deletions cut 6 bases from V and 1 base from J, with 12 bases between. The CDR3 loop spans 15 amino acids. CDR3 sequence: CASSLTRQNTGELFF. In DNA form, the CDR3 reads TGTGCCAGCAGCCTAACGCGGCAGAACACCGGGGAGCTGTTTTTT.

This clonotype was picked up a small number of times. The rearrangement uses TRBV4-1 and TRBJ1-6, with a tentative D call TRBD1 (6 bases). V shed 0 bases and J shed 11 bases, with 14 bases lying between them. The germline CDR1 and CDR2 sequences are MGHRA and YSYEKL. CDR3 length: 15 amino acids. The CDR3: CASSQDRGSGPPLHF. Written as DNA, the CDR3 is TGCGCCAGCAGCCAAGATAGGGGGTCGGGACCACCCCTCCACTTT.

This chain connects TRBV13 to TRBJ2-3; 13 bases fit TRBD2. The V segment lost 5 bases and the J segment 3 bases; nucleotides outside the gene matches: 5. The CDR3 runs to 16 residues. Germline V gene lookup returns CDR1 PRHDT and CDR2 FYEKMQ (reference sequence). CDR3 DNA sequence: TGTGCCAGCAGCCTGGGACTAGCGGGGCCAACAGATACGCAGTATTTT. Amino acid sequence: CASSLGLAGPTDTQYF.

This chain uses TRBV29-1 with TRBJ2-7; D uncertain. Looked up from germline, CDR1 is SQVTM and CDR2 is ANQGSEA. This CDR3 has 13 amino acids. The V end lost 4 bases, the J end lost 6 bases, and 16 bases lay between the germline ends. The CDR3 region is CSVVSDNDFEQYF. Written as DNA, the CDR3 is TGCAGCGTTGTCTCCGATAATGACTTCGAGCAGTACTTC.

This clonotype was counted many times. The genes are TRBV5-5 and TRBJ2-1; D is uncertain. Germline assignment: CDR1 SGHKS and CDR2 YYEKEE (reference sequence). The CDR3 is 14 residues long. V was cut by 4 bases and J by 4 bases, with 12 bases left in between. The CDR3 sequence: CASSPPGSYNEQFF. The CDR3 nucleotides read TGTGCCAGCAGCCCCCCGGGTTCATACAATGAGCAGTTCTTC.

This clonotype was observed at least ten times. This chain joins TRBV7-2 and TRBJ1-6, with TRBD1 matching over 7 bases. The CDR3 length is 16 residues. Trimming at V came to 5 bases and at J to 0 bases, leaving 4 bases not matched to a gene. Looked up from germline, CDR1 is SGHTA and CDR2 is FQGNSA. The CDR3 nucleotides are TGTGCCAGCAGCCAGGGACAGAGCTCCTATAATTCACCCCTCCACTTT. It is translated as CASSQGQSSYNSPLHF.

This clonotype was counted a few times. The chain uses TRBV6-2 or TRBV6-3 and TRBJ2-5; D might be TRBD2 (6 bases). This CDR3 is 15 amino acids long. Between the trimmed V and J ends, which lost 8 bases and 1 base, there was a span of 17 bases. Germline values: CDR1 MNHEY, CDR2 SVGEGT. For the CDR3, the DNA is TGTGCCAGCGGTACACGGGAGTATTTCCAAGAGACCCAGTACTTC. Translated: CASGTREYFQETQYF.

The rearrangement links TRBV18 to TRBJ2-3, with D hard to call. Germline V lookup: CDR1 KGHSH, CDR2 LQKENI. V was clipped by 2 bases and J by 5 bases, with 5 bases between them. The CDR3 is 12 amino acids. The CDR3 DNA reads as TGTGCCAGCTCACCAGTTAGAGATACGCAGTATTTT. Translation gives CASSPVRDTQYF.

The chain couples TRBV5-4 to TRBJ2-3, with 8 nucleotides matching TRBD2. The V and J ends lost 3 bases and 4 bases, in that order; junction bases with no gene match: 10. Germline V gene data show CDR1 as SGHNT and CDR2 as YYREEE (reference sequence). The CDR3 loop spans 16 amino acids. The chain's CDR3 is CASSSLDGGAADTQYF. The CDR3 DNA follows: TGTGCCAGCAGCTCCTTGGACGGGGGGGCCGCAGATACGCAGTATTTT.

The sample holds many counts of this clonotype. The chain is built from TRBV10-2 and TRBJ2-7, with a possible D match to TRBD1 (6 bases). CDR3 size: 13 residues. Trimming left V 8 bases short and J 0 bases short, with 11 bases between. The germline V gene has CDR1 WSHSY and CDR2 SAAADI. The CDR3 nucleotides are TGCGCCAGCTCCTCGGACAGCTCCTACGAGCAGTACTTC. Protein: CASSSDSSYEQYF.

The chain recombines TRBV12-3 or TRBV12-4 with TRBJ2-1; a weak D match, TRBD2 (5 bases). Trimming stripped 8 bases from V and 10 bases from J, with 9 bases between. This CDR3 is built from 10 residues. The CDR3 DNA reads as TGTGCCAGCGGGTCGGGAGAGCAGTTCTTC. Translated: CASGSGEQFF.

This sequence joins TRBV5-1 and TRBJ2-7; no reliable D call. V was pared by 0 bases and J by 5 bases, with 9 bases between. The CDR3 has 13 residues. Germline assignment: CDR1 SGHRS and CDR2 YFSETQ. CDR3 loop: CASSLAPTDEQYV. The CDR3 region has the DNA TGCGCCAGCAGCTTGGCTCCTACGGACGAGCAGTACGTC.

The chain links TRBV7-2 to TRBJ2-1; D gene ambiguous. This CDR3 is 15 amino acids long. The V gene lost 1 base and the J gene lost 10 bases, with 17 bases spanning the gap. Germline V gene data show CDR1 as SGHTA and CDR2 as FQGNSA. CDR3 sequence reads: CASSLEVKGPLEQFF. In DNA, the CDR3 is TGTGCCAGCAGCTTAGAGGTAAAGGGTCCGTTAGAGCAGTTCTTC.

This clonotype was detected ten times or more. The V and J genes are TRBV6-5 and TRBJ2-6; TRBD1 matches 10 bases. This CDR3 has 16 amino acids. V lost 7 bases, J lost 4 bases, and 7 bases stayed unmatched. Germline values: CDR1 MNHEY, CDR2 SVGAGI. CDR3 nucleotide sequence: TGTGCCAGCACGAGACAGGGGGCTTTGGGGGCCAACGTCCTGACTTTC. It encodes CASTRQGALGANVLTF.

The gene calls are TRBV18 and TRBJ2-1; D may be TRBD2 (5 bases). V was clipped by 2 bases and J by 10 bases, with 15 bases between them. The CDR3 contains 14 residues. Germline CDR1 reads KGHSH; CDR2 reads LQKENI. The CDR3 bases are TGTGCCAGCTCACCATCACTAGGCTCCGACGAGCAGTTCTTC. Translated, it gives CASSPSLGSDEQFF.

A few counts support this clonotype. The CDR3 nucleotides are TGTGCCAGCATCGAATTGGGGGTGAACACTGAAGCTTTCTTT. This sequence encodes CASIELGVNTEAFF. The chain links TRBV6-2 or TRBV6-3 to TRBJ1-1; D possibly corresponds to TRBD1 (5 bases). Germline CDR1 is MNHEY and CDR2 is SVGEGT. The CDR3 sequence is 14 residues long. Trimming cost V 7 bases and J 0 bases, with 12 bases left between them.

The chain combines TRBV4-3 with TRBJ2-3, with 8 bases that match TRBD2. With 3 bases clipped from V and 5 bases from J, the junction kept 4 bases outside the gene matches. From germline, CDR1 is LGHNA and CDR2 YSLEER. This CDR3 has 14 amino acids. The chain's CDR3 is CASSHAGGGDTQYF. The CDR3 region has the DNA TGCGCCAGCAGCCATGCGGGGGGAGGAGATACGCAGTATTTT.

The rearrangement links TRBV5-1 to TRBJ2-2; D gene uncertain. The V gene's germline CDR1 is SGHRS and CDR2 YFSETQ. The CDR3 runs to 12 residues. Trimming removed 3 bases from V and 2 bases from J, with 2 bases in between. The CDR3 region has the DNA TGCGCCAGCAGCTACAACACCGGGGAGCTGTTTTTT. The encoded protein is CASSYNTGELFF.